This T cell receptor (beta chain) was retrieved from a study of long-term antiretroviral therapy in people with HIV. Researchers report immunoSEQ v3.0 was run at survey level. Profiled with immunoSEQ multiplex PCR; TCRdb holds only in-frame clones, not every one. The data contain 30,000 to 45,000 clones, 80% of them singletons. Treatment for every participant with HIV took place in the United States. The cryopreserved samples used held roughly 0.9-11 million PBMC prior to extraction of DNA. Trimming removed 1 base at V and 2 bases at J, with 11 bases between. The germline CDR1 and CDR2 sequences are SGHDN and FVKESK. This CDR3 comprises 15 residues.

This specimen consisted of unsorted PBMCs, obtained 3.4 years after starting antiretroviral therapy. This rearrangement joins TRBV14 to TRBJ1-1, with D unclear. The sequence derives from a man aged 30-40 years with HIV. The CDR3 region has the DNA TGTGCCAGCAGCCAAGCCCCGGGAGCCAACACTGAAGCTTTCTTT. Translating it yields CASSQAPGANTEAFF.